A selection of T cell receptor beta chains follows, all from one sample in a study of identical twins. TCRdb re-derived calls from the 5' RACE reads in MiXCR, one entry per CDR3 protein. The data show under 1 million distinct CDR3 sequences, around 12% seen once. These data also formed part of another study, on yellow fever vaccine responses in identical twins.

Sequenced: PBMCs. Every receptor here comes from a woman in her late teens or twenties in good health. Each CDR3 is given with its conserved first and last residue. Rows may omit the clone size; those that give it use once, few, many or a size class.

clone size: few; V gene: TRBV5-5; J gene: TRBJ1-4; CDR3 protein: CASSLSVGASNEKLFF
clone size: -; V gene: TRBV6-1; J gene: TRBJ2-3; CDR3 protein: CASDPTRGLHTFTQYF
clone size: -; V gene: TRBV7-8; J gene: TRBJ2-2; CDR3 protein: CASSHRGFTGELFF
clone size: -; V gene: TRBV2; J gene: TRBJ1-1; CDR3 protein: CASSEALVNTEAFF
clone size: few; V gene: TRBV20-1; J gene: TRBJ1-1; CDR3 protein: CSAFRGGGTEAFF
clone size: -; V gene: TRBV28; J gene: TRBJ1-5; CDR3 protein: CASSGQTSNQPQHF
clone size: -; V gene: TRBV4-1; J gene: TRBJ2-3; CDR3 protein: CASSQTGTGSPTDTQYF
clone size: few; V gene: TRBV20-1; J gene: TRBJ1-3; CDR3 protein: CSAFRGSGGNTIYF
clone size: few; V gene: TRBV4-1; J gene: TRBJ2-3; CDR3 protein: CASSQDQGPSNTQYF
clone size: many; V gene: TRBV7-8; J gene: TRBJ1-5; CDR3 protein: CASSLDQGNNQPQHF
clone size: -; V gene: TRBV29-1; J gene: TRBJ2-7; CDR3 protein: CSATAGGPGEQYF
clone size: few; V gene: TRBV20-1; J gene: TRBJ2-1; CDR3 protein: CSARASFTYNEQFF
clone size: -; V gene: TRBV12-3/TRBV12-4; J gene: TRBJ2-1; CDR3 protein: CASTRAIHNEQFF
clone size: many; V gene: TRBV4-1; J gene: TRBJ1-4; CDR3 protein: CASSKQTGLSEKLFF
clone size: many; V gene: TRBV3-1; J gene: TRBJ2-5; CDR3 protein: CASSQGTGPGTGQETQYF
clone size: few; V gene: TRBV20-1; J gene: TRBJ2-1; CDR3 protein: CSAGKTSGGADEQFF
clone size: few; V gene: TRBV9; J gene: TRBJ2-7; CDR3 protein: CASSGGGGSVGEQYF
clone size: many; V gene: TRBV28; J gene: TRBJ2-3; CDR3 protein: CASSFDRQGADTQYF
clone size: -; V gene: TRBV3-1; J gene: TRBJ1-5; CDR3 protein: CASSQASNQPQHF
clone size: -; V gene: TRBV24-1; J gene: TRBJ2-1; CDR3 protein: CATSDLSQGARNEQFF
clone size: -; V gene: TRBV29-1; J gene: TRBJ1-2; CDR3 protein: CSARTHYGYTF
clone size: -; V gene: TRBV20-1; J gene: TRBJ2-5; CDR3 protein: CSARGSRSQETQYF
clone size: few; V gene: TRBV5-1; J gene: TRBJ2-5; CDR3 protein: CASSLAAGSGETQYF
clone size: -; V gene: TRBV18; J gene: TRBJ1-1; CDR3 protein: CASSPVATEMNTEAFF
clone size: many; V gene: TRBV3-1; J gene: TRBJ2-5; CDR3 protein: CASSQRGGGETQYF
clone size: -; V gene: TRBV15; J gene: TRBJ2-2; CDR3 protein: CATSTGQSGRELFF
clone size: -; V gene: TRBV5-1; J gene: TRBJ1-6; CDR3 protein: CASSRTDILNSPLHF
clone size: -; V gene: TRBV15; J gene: TRBJ2-3; CDR3 protein: CATSSDKVQGSTDTQYF
clone size: many; V gene: TRBV29-1; J gene: TRBJ2-1; CDR3 protein: CSVEERLGYNEQFF
clone size: few; V gene: TRBV12-3/TRBV12-4; J gene: TRBJ1-4; CDR3 protein: CASSPRQGAVEKLFF
clone size: many; V gene: TRBV12-3/TRBV12-4; J gene: TRBJ1-5; CDR3 protein: CASSLSQSNQPQHF
clone size: -; V gene: TRBV27; J gene: TRBJ1-4; CDR3 protein: CASSFFGPNEKLFF
clone size: few; V gene: TRBV11-2; J gene: TRBJ2-1; CDR3 protein: CASSLRREVRLDNEQFF
clone size: few; V gene: TRBV7-9; J gene: TRBJ1-1; CDR3 protein: CASSDFPSEAFF
clone size: many; V gene: TRBV5-1; J gene: TRBJ2-3; CDR3 protein: CASSLAGAGSTDTQYF
clone size: few; V gene: TRBV18; J gene: TRBJ2-2; CDR3 protein: CASSPRQGRGTGELFF
clone size: few; V gene: TRBV21-1; J gene: TRBJ1-1; CDR3 protein: CASSNLIRDQVGTEAFF
clone size: few; V gene: TRBV24-1; J gene: TRBJ2-7; CDR3 protein: CATSDGTGVYEQYF
clone size: many; V gene: TRBV5-1; J gene: TRBJ1-1; CDR3 protein: CASSLTDSNTEAFF
clone size: -; V gene: TRBV5-1; J gene: TRBJ2-3; CDR3 protein: CASSPDREGTDTQYF
clone size: -; V gene: TRBV20-1; J gene: TRBJ2-1; CDR3 protein: CSANKALDPYNEQFF
clone size: few; V gene: TRBV11-2; J gene: TRBJ1-6; CDR3 protein: CASSPGSHNSPLHF
clone size: -; V gene: TRBV5-1; J gene: TRBJ2-2; CDR3 protein: CASSSPLGLNTGELFF
clone size: few; V gene: TRBV12-3/TRBV12-4; J gene: TRBJ1-5; CDR3 protein: CASSSPGQLQF
clone size: -; V gene: TRBV20-1; J gene: TRBJ2-7; CDR3 protein: CSARGPSGYEQYF
clone size: few; V gene: TRBV10-3; J gene: TRBJ2-7; CDR3 protein: CAIRPPGTTYYEQYF
clone size: few; V gene: TRBV10-3; J gene: TRBJ1-3; CDR3 protein: CAIRPYSSGNTIYF
clone size: many; V gene: TRBV4-1; J gene: TRBJ1-3; CDR3 protein: CASSQEARNSGNTIYF
clone size: few; V gene: TRBV5-1; J gene: TRBJ2-2; CDR3 protein: CASSTTGSGELFF
clone size: -; V gene: TRBV9; J gene: TRBJ1-5; CDR3 protein: CASSLGPPNQPQHF